The 3 T cell receptor beta chains given below trace back to one sample, sequenced in a study of T cell responses to AZD1222 COVID-19 vaccine. TCRdb's table, derived via immunoSEQ multiplex PCR, lists solely in-frame clones and lacks some. The sample includes around 130,000 clones, about 85% seen only once; the top ten take around 3%. Here the sequenced sample was peripheral blood, taken 28 days after the second AZD1222 dose. Source of these receptors: an adult who received the AZD1222 COVID-19 vaccine.

This clone is medium-sized within its sample. This sequence joins TRBV6-2 or TRBV6-3 and TRBJ2-5; D call uncertain. The CDR3 spans 12 residues. Trimming took 0 bases from V and 1 from J, leaving 0 bases between them. Germline V gives CDR1 MNHEY, CDR2 SVGEGT. The CDR3 loop reads CASSYSQETQYF. The CDR3 bases are TGTGCCAGCAGTTACTCCCAAGAGACCCAGTACTTC.

V usage is TRBV5-1 and J usage is TRBJ2-5; 9 nucleotides align to TRBD2. V gave up 2 bases and J gave up 3 bases; unmatched junction bases: 5. This CDR3 region has 15 residues. The germline V gene has CDR1 SGHRS and CDR2 YFSETQ. CDR3 DNA: TGCGCCAGCAGCTTCCTAGCGGGGAAAAAAGAGACCCAGTACTTC. This gives the protein CASSFLAGKKETQYF.

The CDR3 DNA reads TGTGCCAGCAGCTTGGGGACACCTGGGAACTATGGCTACACCTTC. It codes for CASSLGTPGNYGYTF. The rearrangement joins TRBV6-5 to TRBJ1-2, with D possibly matching TRBD1 (6 bases). The CDR3 extends over 15 amino acids. V lost 6 bases and J lost 2, with 16 bases in between. Germline CDR1 MNHEY, CDR2 SVGAGI.